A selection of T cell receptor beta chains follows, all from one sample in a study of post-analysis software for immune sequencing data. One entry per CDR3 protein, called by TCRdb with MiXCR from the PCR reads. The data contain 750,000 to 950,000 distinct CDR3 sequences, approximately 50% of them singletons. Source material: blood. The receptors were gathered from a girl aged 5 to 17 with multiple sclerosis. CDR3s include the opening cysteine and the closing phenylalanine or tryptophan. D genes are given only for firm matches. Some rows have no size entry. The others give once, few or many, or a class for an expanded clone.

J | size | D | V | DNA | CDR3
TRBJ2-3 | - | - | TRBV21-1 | TGTGCCAGCAGCAAAGCGCTCACGGCCACACGGCAGTATTTT | CASSKALTATRQYF
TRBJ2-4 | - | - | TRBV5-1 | TGCGCCAGCAGCTTGGATTCATCGGGAAACATTCAGTACTTC | CASSLDSSGNIQYF
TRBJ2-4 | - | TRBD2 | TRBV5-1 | TGCGCCAGCAGCTCGGAGGGACTAGGACTGACGACGGGCATAGAAAACATTCAGTACTTC | CASSSEGLGLTTGIENIQYF
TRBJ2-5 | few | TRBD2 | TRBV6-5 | TGTGCCAGCACCTCTACGGGCGGGGGACTTTCTACCCAGTACTTC | CASTSTGGGLSTQYF
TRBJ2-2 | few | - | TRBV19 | TGTGCCAGTAACAAACAGACGAACACCGGGGAGCTGTTTTTT | CASNKQTNTGELFF
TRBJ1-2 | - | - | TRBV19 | TGTGCCAGTAAACAGGGTGGGAACTATGGCTACACCTTC | CASKQGGNYGYTF
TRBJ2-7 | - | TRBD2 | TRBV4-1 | TGCGCCAGCAGCCAGAACCTAGCGGGTACCTACGAGCAGTACTTC | CASSQNLAGTYEQYF
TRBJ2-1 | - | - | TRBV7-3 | TGTGCCAGCAGCTTAACCGGGGGCTATGAGCAGTTCTTC | CASSLTGGYEQFF
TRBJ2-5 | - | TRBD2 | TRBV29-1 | TGCAGCGCTGACAGGACTAGCTGGGAGACCCAGTACTTC | CSADRTSWETQYF
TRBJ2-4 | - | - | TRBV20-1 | TGCAGTGCGGACGCCAACAGGGACCTAGCCAAAAACATTCAGTACTTC | CSADANRDLAKNIQYF
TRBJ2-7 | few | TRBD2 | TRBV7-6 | TGTGCCAGCAGCTTACTGTCCGCCGGGACTAGCTCCTACGAGCAGTACTTC | CASSLLSAGTSSYEQYF
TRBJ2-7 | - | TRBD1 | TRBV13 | TGTGCCAGCAGCTTAACGGGACAGACCTACGAGCAGTACTTC | CASSLTGQTYEQYF
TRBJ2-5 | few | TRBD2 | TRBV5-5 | TGTGCCAGCAGTCGACTAGCACCACAAGAGACCCAGTACTTC | CASSRLAPQETQYF
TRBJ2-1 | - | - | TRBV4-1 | TGCGCCAGCAGCCAAGAAGGGAGCTCCTACAATGAGCAGTTCTTC | CASSQEGSSYNEQFF
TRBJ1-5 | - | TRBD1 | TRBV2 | TGTGCCAGCAGTGAGGACAGGGGGCGCGTTAACCAGCCCCAGCATTTT | CASSEDRGRVNQPQHF
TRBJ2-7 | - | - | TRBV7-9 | TGTGCCAGCAGCTTAGTCGAAGTCCCCTACGAGCAGTACTTC | CASSLVEVPYEQYF
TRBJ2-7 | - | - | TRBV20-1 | TGCAGTGCTAGGGAACAGTCCTACGAGCAGTACTTC | CSAREQSYEQYF
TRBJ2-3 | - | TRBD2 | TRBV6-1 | TGTGCCAGCAGTGAAAAGCGAGGGGCGGGAGCCCCGACAGATACGCAGTATTTT | CASSEKRGAGAPTDTQYF
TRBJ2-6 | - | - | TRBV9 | TGTGCCAGCAGCGTAACAGCCGGGGGCCTAAATGGGGCCAACGTCCTGACTTTC | CASSVTAGGLNGANVLTF
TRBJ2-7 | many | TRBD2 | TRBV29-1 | TGCAGCGTTTCCCGACTAGCGGGGGCCTACGAGCAGTACTTC | CSVSRLAGAYEQYF
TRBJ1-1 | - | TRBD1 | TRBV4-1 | TGCGCCAGCAGCCCGCTCTTCGGACAGGGGAGGAACACTGAAGCTTTCTTT | CASSPLFGQGRNTEAFF
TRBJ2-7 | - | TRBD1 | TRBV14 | TGTGCCAGCAGCCCACTACCGGGACAGGACCGGGGTTCCTACGAGCAGTACTTC | CASSPLPGQDRGSYEQYF
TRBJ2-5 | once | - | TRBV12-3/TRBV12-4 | TGTGCCAGCAGTTTTATCAGGGCGGAGACCCAGTACTTC | CASSFIRAETQYF
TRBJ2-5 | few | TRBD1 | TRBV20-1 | TGCAGTGCTAGATCGGCCCCGGGACAGTACCCAATTCGTCAAGAGACCCAGTACTTC | CSARSAPGQYPIRQETQYF
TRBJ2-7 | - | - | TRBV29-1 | TGCAGCGCCGAGGGTGGGCAGGAACTTTCCTACGAGCAGTACTTC | CSAEGGQELSYEQYF
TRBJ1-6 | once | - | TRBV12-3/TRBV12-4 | TGTGCCAGCTCAGTTTCCCGAGGGGTTCGGGGTGATTCACCCCTCCACTTT | CASSVSRGVRGDSPLHF
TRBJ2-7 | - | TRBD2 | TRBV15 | TGTGCCACCAGAGGGACTAGCGGGGCCTACGAGCAGTACTTC | CATRGTSGAYEQYF
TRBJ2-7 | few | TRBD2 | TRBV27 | TGTGCCAGCCACCCCGGGACTAGAGACGAGCAGTACTTC | CASHPGTRDEQYF
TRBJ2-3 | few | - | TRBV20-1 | TGCAGTGCGACAAAACCGGTCTCTACAGATACGCAGTATTTT | CSATKPVSTDTQYF
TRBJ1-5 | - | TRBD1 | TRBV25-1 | TGTGCCAGCAGTGAACAGGACAGGGGCCAGCCCCAGCATTTT | CASSEQDRGQPQHF
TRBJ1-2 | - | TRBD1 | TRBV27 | TGTGCCAGTGGGGGGACAGGGGAAAACTATGGCTACACCTTC | CASGGTGENYGYTF
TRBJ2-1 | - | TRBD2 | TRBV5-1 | TGCGCCAGCAGCTTGGTAGCGGGAGGAGGTGAGCAGTTCTTC | CASSLVAGGGEQFF
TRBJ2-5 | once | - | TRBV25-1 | TGTGCCAGCAGTGTTCTCCGAGAGGAGACCCAGTACTTC | CASSVLREETQYF
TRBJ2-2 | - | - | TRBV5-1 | TGCGCCAGCAGCTTGGAGGTACTACCGAACACCGGGGAGCTGTTTTTT | CASSLEVLPNTGELFF
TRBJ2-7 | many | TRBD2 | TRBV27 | TGTGCCAGCAGTGCGACTAGCGGGGGCTACGAGCAGTACTTC | CASSATSGGYEQYF
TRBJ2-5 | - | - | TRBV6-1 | TGTGCATCGCGGGATTTGGAGGGGGGATACCAAGAGACCCAGTACTTC | CASRDLEGGYQETQYF
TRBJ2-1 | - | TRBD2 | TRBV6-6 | TGTGCCAGCAGTTACACCCCTAGCGGGAGGGCGGGGAATGAGCAGTTCTTC | CASSYTPSGRAGNEQFF
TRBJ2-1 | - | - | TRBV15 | TGTGCCACCAGCAGTGGCAGAGCCTACAATGAGCAGTTCTTC | CATSSGRAYNEQFF
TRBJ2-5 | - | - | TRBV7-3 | TGTGCCAGCAGCTTAACGACGGGGGCGGAGAAGCAGTACTTC | CASSLTTGAEKQYF
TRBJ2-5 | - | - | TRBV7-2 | TGTGCCAGCAGCTTAGCTGGGGGGGCCGGTGAGACCCAGTACTTC | CASSLAGGAGETQYF
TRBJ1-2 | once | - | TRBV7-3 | TGTGCCAGCAGCCCCCAAGGCCGGGACACTGGCTACACCTTC | CASSPQGRDTGYTF
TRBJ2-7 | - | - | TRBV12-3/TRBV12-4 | TGTGCCAGCGTCCGGGGGCAGGGTTCCCACGAGCAGTACTTC | CASVRGQGSHEQYF
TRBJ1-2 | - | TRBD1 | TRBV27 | TGTGCCAGCAGTTCCGTCCCGACAGGGATAGGTGGCTACACCTTC | CASSSVPTGIGGYTF
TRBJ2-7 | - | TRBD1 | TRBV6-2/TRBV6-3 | TGTGCCAGCAAAAAGGACAGGGAATTCTACGAGCAGTACTTC | CASKKDREFYEQYF
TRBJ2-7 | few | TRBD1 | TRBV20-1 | TGCAGTGCTGCCGGGACAGGGTTCTACGAGCAGTACTTC | CSAAGTGFYEQYF
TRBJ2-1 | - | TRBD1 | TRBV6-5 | TGTGCCAGCAGTCCCGGGACAGGGATCTACAATGAGCAGTTCTTC | CASSPGTGIYNEQFF
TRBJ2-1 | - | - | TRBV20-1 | TGCAGTGCTAGAGATCGGGAAAGCTACGAGATCAATGAGCAGTTCTTC | CSARDRESYEINEQFF
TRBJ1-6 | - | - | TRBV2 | TGTGCCAGCAGAGGAGACTCCTATAATTCACCCCTCCACTTT | CASRGDSYNSPLHF
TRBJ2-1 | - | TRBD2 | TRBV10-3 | TGTGCCATCGGCAGTACTAGCGGGAGCAATAAGCAGTTCTTC | CAIGSTSGSNKQFF
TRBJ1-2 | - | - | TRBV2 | TGTGCCAGCAGTGGGGTTGCCAACTATGGCTACACCTTC | CASSGVANYGYTF
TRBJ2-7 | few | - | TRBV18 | TGTGCCAGCTCACCACAGGGGCTGTCCTACGAGCAGTACTTC | CASSPQGLSYEQYF
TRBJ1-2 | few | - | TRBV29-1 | TGCAGCGTGGAGGACGTAAGCTATGGCTACACCTTC | CSVEDVSYGYTF
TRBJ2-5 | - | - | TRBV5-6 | TGTGCCAGCAGCTCGAGGGGGGGCGCAACCTCGTACCAAGAGACCCAGTACTTC | CASSSRGGATSYQETQYF
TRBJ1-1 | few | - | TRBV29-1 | TGCAGCGTTGAGGGATGGCAGGTCGAAGCTTTCTTT | CSVEGWQVEAFF
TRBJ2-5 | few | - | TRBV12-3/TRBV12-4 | TGTGCCAGCAGTTCCATAAGGGGCGCGGAGACCCAGTACTTC | CASSSIRGAETQYF